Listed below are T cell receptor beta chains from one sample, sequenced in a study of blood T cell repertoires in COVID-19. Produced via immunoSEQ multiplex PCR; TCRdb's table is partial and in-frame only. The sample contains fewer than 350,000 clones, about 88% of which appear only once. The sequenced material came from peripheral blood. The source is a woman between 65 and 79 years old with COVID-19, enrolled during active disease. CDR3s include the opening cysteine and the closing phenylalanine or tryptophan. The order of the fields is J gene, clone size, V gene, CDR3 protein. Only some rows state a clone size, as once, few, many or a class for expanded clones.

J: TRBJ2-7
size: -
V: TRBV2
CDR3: CASSRDREVHEQYF

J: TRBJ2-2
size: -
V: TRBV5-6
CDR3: CASRKDSITGELFF

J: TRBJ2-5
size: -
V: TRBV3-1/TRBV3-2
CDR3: CASSPWEGGETQYF

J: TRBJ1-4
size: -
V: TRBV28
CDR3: CASSSGRRGTNEKLFF

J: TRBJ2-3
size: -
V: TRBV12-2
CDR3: CASRLAVLAGEDTQYF

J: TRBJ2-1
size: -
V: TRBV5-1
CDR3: CASSLDYPNEQFF

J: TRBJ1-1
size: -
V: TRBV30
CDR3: CAWSGPAEAFF

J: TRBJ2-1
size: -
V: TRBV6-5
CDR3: CATTKKMDSINEQFF

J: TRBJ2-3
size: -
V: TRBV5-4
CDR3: CASSVPGTDTQYF

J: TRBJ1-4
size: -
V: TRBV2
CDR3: CASSEAGRGSNEKLFF

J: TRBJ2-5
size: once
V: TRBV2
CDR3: CASSEGGLGPGETQYF

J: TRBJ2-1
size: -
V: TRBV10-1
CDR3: CASSELRGLKDEQFF

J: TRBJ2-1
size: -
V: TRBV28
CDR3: CASRSGTSGEQFF

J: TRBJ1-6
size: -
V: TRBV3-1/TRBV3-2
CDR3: CASSQVGGAGSPLHF

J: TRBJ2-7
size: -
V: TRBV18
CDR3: CASSPRLQGADEQYF

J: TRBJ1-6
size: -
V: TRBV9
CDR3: CASSVSGESPLHF

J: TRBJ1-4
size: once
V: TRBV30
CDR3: CACPPGQGNEKLFF

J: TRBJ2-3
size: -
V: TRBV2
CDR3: CASRLLADSTDTQYF

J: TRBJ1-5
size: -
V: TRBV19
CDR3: CASSIIYAGNQPQHF

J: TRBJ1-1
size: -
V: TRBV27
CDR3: CASTLRDSPYVGNTEAFF

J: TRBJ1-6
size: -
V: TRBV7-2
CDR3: CASSLDGGIYNSPLHF